This T cell receptor beta chain was recorded in a study of a mutant IDH1 vaccine in newly diagnosed glioma. Stated time point: week 23, last vaccination. Each dose delivered 300 ug of mutant IDH1 20-mer peptide subcutaneously with imiquimod. Study-level results: Under 95% of patients showed vaccine-induced immune responses across multiple MHC alleles.

Produced via immunoSEQ multiplex PCR; TCRdb's table is partial and in-frame only. The sample lists 9,500 to 12,000 clones, 88% occurring once. After removal of 2 bases from V and 1 base from J, the junction contained 9 bases not matched to a gene. In germline, CDR1 is MNHEY, CDR2 SMNVEV (reference sequence). The CDR3 totals 17 residues. About this clone itself: The antigen remains unidentified.

This receptor was obtained from a woman aged 40 to 55 with glioma. Some clones in this sample may be carry-over from other donors' samples. Sample: PBMCs, taken from a glioma patient whose treatment included an IDH1 peptide vaccine. This chain joins TRBV27 and TRBJ2-3; 7 nucleotides align to TRBD2. CDR3 residues: CASSLGGRVTGTDTQYF. DNA of the CDR3: TGTGCCAGCAGTTTAGGGGGGAGGGTTACCGGCACAGATACGCAGTATTTT.